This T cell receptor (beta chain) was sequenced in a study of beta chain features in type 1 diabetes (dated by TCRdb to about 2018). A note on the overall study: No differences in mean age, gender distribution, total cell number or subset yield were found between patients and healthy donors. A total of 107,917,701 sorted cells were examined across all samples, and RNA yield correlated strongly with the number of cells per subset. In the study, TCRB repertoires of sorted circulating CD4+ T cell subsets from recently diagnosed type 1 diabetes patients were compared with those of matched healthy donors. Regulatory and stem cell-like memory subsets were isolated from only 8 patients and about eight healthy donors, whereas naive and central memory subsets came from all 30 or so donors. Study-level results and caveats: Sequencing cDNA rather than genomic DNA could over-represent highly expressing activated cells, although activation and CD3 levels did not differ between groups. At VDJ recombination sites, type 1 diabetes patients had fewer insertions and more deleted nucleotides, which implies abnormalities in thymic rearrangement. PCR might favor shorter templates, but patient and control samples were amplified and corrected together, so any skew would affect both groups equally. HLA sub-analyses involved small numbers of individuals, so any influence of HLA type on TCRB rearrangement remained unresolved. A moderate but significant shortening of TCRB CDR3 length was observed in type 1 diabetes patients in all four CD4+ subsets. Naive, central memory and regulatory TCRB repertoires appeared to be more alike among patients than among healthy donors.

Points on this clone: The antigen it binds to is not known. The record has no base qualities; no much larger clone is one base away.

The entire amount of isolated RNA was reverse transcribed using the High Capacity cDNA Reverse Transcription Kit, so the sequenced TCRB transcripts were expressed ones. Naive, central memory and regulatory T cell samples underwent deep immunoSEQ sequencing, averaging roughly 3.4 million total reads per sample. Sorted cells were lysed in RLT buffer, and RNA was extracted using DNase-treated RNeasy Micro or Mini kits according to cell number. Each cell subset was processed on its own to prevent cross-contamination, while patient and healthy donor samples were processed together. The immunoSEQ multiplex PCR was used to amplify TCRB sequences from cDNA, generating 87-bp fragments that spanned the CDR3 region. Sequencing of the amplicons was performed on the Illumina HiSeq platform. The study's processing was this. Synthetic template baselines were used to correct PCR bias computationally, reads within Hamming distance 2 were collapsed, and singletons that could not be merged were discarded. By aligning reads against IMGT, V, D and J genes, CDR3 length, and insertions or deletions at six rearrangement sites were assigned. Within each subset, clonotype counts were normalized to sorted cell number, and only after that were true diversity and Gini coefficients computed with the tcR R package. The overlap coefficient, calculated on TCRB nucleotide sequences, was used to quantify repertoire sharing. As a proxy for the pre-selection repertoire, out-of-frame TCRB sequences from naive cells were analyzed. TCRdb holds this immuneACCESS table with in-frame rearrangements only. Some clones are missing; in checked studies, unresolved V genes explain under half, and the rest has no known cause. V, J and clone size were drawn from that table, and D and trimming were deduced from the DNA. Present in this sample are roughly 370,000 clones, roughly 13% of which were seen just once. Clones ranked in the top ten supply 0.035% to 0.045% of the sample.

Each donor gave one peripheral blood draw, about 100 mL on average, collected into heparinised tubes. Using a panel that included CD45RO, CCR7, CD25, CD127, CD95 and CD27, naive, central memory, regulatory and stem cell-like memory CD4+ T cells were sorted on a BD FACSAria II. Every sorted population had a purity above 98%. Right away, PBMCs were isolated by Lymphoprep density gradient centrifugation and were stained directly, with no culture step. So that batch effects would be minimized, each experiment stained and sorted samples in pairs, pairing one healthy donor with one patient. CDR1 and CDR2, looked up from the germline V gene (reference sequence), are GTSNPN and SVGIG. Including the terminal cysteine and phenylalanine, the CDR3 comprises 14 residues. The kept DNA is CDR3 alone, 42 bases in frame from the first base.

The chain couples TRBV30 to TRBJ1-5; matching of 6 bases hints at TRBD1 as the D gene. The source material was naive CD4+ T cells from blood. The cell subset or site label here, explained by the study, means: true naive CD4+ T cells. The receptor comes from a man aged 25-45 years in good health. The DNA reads TGTGCGGCGGGCCGCAGGGGTTCTGGTCAGCCCCAGCATTTT. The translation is CAAGRRGSGQPQHF.